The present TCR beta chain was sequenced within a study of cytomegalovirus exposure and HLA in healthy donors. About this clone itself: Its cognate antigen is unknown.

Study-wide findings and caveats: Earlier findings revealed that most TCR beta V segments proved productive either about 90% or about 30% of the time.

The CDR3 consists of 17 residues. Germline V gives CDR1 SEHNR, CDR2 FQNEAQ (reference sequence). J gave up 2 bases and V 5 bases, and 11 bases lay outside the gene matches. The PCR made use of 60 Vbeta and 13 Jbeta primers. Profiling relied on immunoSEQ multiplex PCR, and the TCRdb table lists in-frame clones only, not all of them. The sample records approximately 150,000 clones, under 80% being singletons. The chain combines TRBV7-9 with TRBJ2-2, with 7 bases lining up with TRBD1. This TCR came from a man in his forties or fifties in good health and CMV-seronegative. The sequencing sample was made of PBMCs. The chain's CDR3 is CASSPTGTDFNTGELFF. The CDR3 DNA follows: TGTGCCAGCAGCCCGACCGGGACAGACTTCAACACCGGGGAGCTGTTTTTT.